The sequence of this T cell receptor (beta chain) was determined in a study of T cell repertoires in cytomegalovirus infection (dated by TCRdb to between 2018 and 2020). Background for the entire study: Donor HLA type was relevant to the analysis, as public TCR beta signatures indicated carriage of CMV infection together with the matching HLA type.

Sequenced on an Illumina HiSeq 1500. The public reads were reanalyzed by TCRdb: fastp trimming at Q25, MiXCR alignment, in-frame beta chains only. Here each entry gathers all rows of one CDR3 protein and keeps the most common genes and DNA. This sample comprises a few hundred thousand distinct CDR3 sequences, around 15% of them detected only once. Around half of the sample belongs to the ten largest clones. This clonotype was seen repeatedly, ten times or more. What this receptor recognizes is not known. No base qualities exist here, and no much larger clone lies one base off it. What the authors observed across the whole study: Cumulative frequency of public TCR beta family members discriminated carriers of CMV infection plus the relevant HLA type in this cohort and an independent approximately 340-donor cohort. The ex vivo response was dominated by HLA-C-restricted CMV-specific TCR beta clonotypes, which also provided the single most frequent clonotype in two of eight donors.

Sequenced: CD8+ T cells from PBMCs. The clonotype originates from a human donor in good health (CMV status not recorded). Some clones in this sample may be carry-over from other donors' samples.

The DNA sequence follows: TGTGCCAGCAGCTCTAGCGGGGGGGCCCACAATGAGCAGTTCTTC. Its protein reads: CASSSSGGAHNEQFF. The chain was built from TRBV7-9 and TRBJ2-1; 12 junctional bases match TRBD2. The CDR3, from cysteine to phenylalanine, totals 15 residues. Only the CDR3 region is kept as DNA, spanning 45 bases read in frame from base 1. Sequences SEHNR (CDR1) and FQNEAQ (CDR2) are obtained from the germline V gene (reference sequence). Unmatched junction bases come to 3, with V trimmed by 4 bases and J by 5 bases.